Listed here are 24 T cell receptor beta chains from one sample, sequenced in a study of CD8 T cells in Susac syndrome. It was with random hexamers that roughly 0.5 to 1 ug RNA was reverse transcribed. TCRdb passed the immunoSEQ multiplex PCR reads through MiXCR, listing each CDR3 protein once. This sample has around 170,000 distinct CDR3 sequences, with about 94% found just once. Sequences were obtained from CD4+ T cells from PBMCs. These TCRs come from a human donor with Susac syndrome.

The rearrangement uses TRBV10-3 and TRBJ2-1, with TRBD2 matching 9 bases. J was trimmed by 9 bases and V by 5 bases; bases with no gene match: 8. Germline V CDR1 and CDR2: ENHRY, SYGVKD. This CDR3 contains 14 residues. In DNA, the CDR3 is TGTGCCATCAGTCTGGCGGGGGGGCAGGGTGAGCAGTTCTTC. Translating gives CAISLAGGQGEQFF.

V is TRBV6-6 and J is TRBJ1-5; D unresolved. Germline CDR1 is MNHNY and CDR2 is SVGAGI (reference sequence). The CDR3 sequence is 12 residues long. Trimming took 5 bases from V and 5 from J, leaving 7 bases between them. CDR3 in amino acids: CASSLRHQPQHF. The CDR3 DNA reads TGTGCCAGCAGTCTAAGACATCAGCCCCAGCATTTT.

V usage is TRBV18 and J usage is TRBJ1-1, with D perhaps matching TRBD1 (5 bases). Trimming removed 2 bases at V and 2 bases at J, with 9 bases between. In germline, CDR1 is KGHSH, CDR2 LQKENI. The CDR3 is 14 residues long. The CDR3 reads CASSPSTANTEAFF. The CDR3 region has the DNA TGTGCCAGCTCACCATCGACAGCAAACACTGAAGCTTTCTTT.

This chain joins TRBV5-4 and TRBJ2-3; D gene ambiguous. Trimming removed 3 bases from V and 3 bases from J, with 14 bases in between. Germline V gene data show CDR1 as SGHNT and CDR2 as YYREEE (reference sequence). The CDR3 is 15 residues long. The CDR3 DNA is TGTGCCAGCAGCTATTGGGTAGGGTCAACAGATACGCAGTATTTT. Its translation: CASSYWVGSTDTQYF.

V gene TRBV9 combines with J gene TRBJ2-2, with no clear D. This CDR3 region has 14 residues. Trimming shortened V by 1 base and J by 2 bases, and 6 bases separated the two germline ends. Germline values: CDR1 SGDLS, CDR2 YYNGEE. CDR3 region: CASSVRANTGELFF. DNA for the CDR3: TGTGCCAGCAGCGTAAGGGCTAACACCGGGGAGCTGTTTTTT.

The CDR3 DNA follows: TGTGCCAGCAGCGTAGAACAAGGCTATGGCTACACCTTC. Translated: CASSVEQGYGYTF. The chain couples TRBV9 to TRBJ1-2, with D hard to call. CDR3 length: 13 amino acids. V lost 0 bases and J 4 bases, leaving 7 bases between the germline ends. Germline values: CDR1 SGDLS, CDR2 YYNGEE.

V usage is TRBV7-8 and J usage is TRBJ1-2; maybe TRBD1 (5 bases). V lost 3 bases and J lost 7, with 9 bases in between. Per germline, CDR1 SGHVS and CDR2 FQNEAQ. This CDR3 is built from 12 residues. CDR3 protein: CASSFPGGGYTF. CDR3 in DNA: TGTGCCAGCAGCTTCCCGGGGGGTGGCTACACCTTC.

The rearrangement joins TRBV6-5 to TRBJ2-1, with TRBD2 identical over 15 bases. Per germline, CDR1 MNHEY and CDR2 SVGAGI. With 1 base clipped from V and 6 bases from J, the junction kept 7 bases outside the gene matches. The CDR3 length is 18 residues. Here the CDR3 DNA reads TGTGCCAGCAGTTACTGGATTGGGACTAGCGGGGGGTCCAATGAGCAGTTCTTC. As protein: CASSYWIGTSGGSNEQFF.

This clonotype was detected only once. The chain recombines TRBV30 with TRBJ2-5, with 13 positions matching TRBD2. Germline-derived CDR1 and CDR2 are GTSNPN and SVGIG (reference sequence). The V segment lost 4 bases and the J segment 6 bases; nucleotides outside the gene matches: 8. The CDR3 is made up of 15 amino acids. The CDR3 DNA sequence: TGTGCCTGGAAGTCCGGGACTAGCGGGACTCAGACCCAGTACTTC. Its translation is CAWKSGTSGTQTQYF.

The chain uses TRBV29-1 and TRBJ1-2; D gene unclear. V shed 2 bases and J shed 2 bases, with 6 bases lying between them. This CDR3 comprises 12 residues. The germline CDR1 and CDR2 sequences are SQVTM and ANQGSEA. CDR3 nucleotide sequence: TGCAGCGTTGAAAGGCACAACTATGGCTACACCTTC. Residues: CSVERHNYGYTF.

The rearrangement links TRBV9 to TRBJ1-3; D is uncertain. The CDR3 spans 17 residues. Germline V gives CDR1 SGDLS, CDR2 YYNGEE. V was trimmed by 0 bases and J by 0 bases, leaving 13 bases between them. The CDR3 reads CASSVGGRTFSGNTIYF. Here the CDR3 DNA reads TGTGCCAGCAGCGTAGGAGGCAGAACTTTCTCTGGAAACACCATATATTTT.

The chain recombines TRBV2 with TRBJ2-1, with 7 bases matching TRBD2. After removal of 2 bases from V and 0 bases from J, the junction contained 7 bases not matched to a gene. This CDR3 has 17 residues. The germline V gene has CDR1 SNHLY and CDR2 FYNNEI. The CDR3 loop reads CASSEWGGTSSYNEQFF. The CDR3 DNA is TGTGCCAGCAGTGAATGGGGAGGGACCAGCTCCTACAATGAGCAGTTCTTC.

CDR3 in DNA: TGCGCCAGCAGCTCGACGGGACAAAGTGTACCTGAAGCTTTCTTT. It yields the protein CASSSTGQSVPEAFF. The V and J genes are TRBV5-1 and TRBJ1-1; perhaps TRBD1 as D (6 bases). The CDR3 length is 15 residues. The V end was cut by 3 bases, the J end by 6 bases, with 18 bases between. The germline CDR1 and CDR2 sequences are SGHRS and YFSETQ.

This clonotype has more than one count but fewer than ten. V is TRBV5-4 and J is TRBJ1-6, with D possibly being TRBD1 (5 bases). Germline V CDR1 and CDR2: SGHNT, YYREEE (reference sequence). The V end was cut by 0 bases, the J end by 10 bases, with 11 bases between. The CDR3 length is 14 residues. CDR3 amino acids: CASSLGGEGSPLHF. The DNA of the CDR3 is TGTGCCAGCAGCTTGGGGGGCGAGGGATCACCCCTCCACTTT.

The chain couples TRBV25-1 to TRBJ2-6; a possible D gene is TRBD1 (5 bases). V lost 7 bases and J 0 bases, leaving 13 bases between the germline ends. This CDR3 has 16 residues. Germline-derived CDR1 and CDR2 are MGHDK and SYGVNS. CDR3 DNA sequence: TGTGCCAGCACGGACACAGCGAGCTCTGGGGCCAACGTCCTGACTTTC. Translated, it gives CASTDTASSGANVLTF.

The chain joins TRBV24-1 to TRBJ2-1, with 12 bases aligning to TRBD1. Germline assignment: CDR1 KGHDR and CDR2 SFDVKD. The V gene end was trimmed by 3 bases and the J gene end by 8 bases; junction bases not matched to a gene: 7. This CDR3 is built from 16 residues. The CDR3 DNA is TGTGCCACCAGTGATCCGGGACAGGGGGCGCCGCATGAGCAGTTCTTC. It specifies CATSDPGQGAPHEQFF.

The V call is TRBV4-3, the J call TRBJ1-5; D is ambiguous. The length of the CDR3 is 11 residues. CDR1 and CDR2 from the germline V gene are LGHNA and YSLEER. The V end lost 4 bases, the J end lost 3 bases, and 1 base lay between the germline ends. CDR3 DNA: TGCGCCAGCAGCCTCAATCAGCCCCAGCATTTT. Translation gives CASSLNQPQHF.

This chain uses TRBV11-3 with TRBJ2-1; 8 bases match TRBD2. CDR1 and CDR2 (germline): SGHNT, YENEEA. The CDR3 length is 14 residues. V shed 4 bases, J shed 8 bases, and the junction held 7 bases outside the gene matches. The CDR3: CASSSGLGWDEQFF. The CDR3, as DNA: TGTGCCAGCAGCTCGGGACTAGGGTGGGATGAGCAGTTCTTC.

V is TRBV20-1 and J is TRBJ2-1; no definite D call. Germline-derived CDR1 and CDR2 are DFQATT and SNEGSKA (reference sequence). Trimming pared 4 bases from V and 7 bases from J, leaving 14 bases between. The CDR3 covers 13 residues. The CDR3 nucleotides read TGCAGTGCTACGGTTCTGGTGGGGAATGAGCAGTTCTTC. Encoded protein: CSATVLVGNEQFF.

The gene calls are TRBV2 and TRBJ2-3, with TRBD2 matching over 7 bases. With V trimmed by 7 bases and J by 2 bases, 6 bases remained unmatched. The CDR3 covers 14 residues. Germline V gene sequence: CDR1 SNHLY, CDR2 FYNNEI. The CDR3 loop reads CASNPLASTDTQYF. As DNA, the CDR3 is TGTGCCAGCAACCCACTAGCGTCCACAGATACGCAGTATTTT. Full variable domain (rest looked up from reference TRBV2 and TRBJ2-3): EPEVTQTPSHQVTQMGQEVILRCVPISNHLYFYWYRQILGQKVEFLVSFYNNEISEKSEIFDDQFSVERPDGSNFTLKIRSTKLEDSAMYFCASNPLASTDTQYFGPGTRLTVL.

The chain uses TRBV28 and TRBJ2-7; 9 bases are shared with TRBD2. Germline CDR1 is MDHEN and CDR2 is SYDVKM. This CDR3 comprises 14 residues. The J segment lost 3 bases and the V segment lost 6 bases, leaving 6 bases of the junction unmatched. The CDR3 bases are TGTGCCAGCAGGGGGCTAGCGGGGCTCTACGAGCAGTACTTC. Its protein is CASRGLAGLYEQYF.

The rearrangement links TRBV9 to TRBJ2-3; 10 bases match TRBD2. Trimming took 2 bases from V and 4 from J; bases not matched to a gene: 13. CDR1 SGDLS and CDR2 YYNGEE come from the germline V gene. The CDR3 totals 18 residues. Written as DNA, the CDR3 is TGTGCCAGCAGCGTCAGTAGTTTGAGCGGGGGGGCAGCAGATACGCAGTATTTT. Encoded protein: CASSVSSLSGGAADTQYF.

The V call is TRBV3-1, the J call TRBJ2-5; D ambiguous. The CDR3 is made up of 13 amino acids. The ends were cut back, 1 base at V and 5 bases at J, with 8 bases in the middle. The germline CDR1 and CDR2 sequences are LGHDT and YNNKEL (reference sequence). The CDR3 coding sequence is TGTGCCAGCAGCCAAGTTGCTGGGGAGACCCAGTACTTC. Translated, it gives CASSQVAGETQYF.

The V gene is TRBV29-1, the J gene TRBJ2-5; unclear D gene. The CDR3 has 13 amino acids. Germline assignment: CDR1 SQVTM and CDR2 ANQGSEA. The ends were cut back, 1 base at V and 5 bases at J, with 11 bases in the middle. Here the CDR3 DNA reads TGCAGCGTTGAAGGGCAGATAGGCGAGACCCAGTACTTC. Translated: CSVEGQIGETQYF.